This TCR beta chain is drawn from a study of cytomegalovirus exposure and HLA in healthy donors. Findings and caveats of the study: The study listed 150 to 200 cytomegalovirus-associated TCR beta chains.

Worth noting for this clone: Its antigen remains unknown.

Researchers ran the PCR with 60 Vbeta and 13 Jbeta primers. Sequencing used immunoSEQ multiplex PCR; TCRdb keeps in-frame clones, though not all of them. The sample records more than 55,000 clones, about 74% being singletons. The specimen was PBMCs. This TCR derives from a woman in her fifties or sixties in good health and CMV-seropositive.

The CDR3 loop reads CASFPGGYTEAFF. The CDR3 bases are TGTGCCAGCTTCCCTGGCGGGTACACTGAAGCTTTCTTT. This rearrangement joins TRBV2 to TRBJ1-1; the D is unclear. Per the germline V gene, CDR1 is SNHLY and CDR2 is FYNNEI. V lost 8 bases, J lost 3 bases, and 13 bases lay in between. The CDR3 contains 13 residues.